This T cell receptor beta chain was sequenced during a study of T cell changes during pregnancy in multiple sclerosis. Only in-frame clones appear in the TCRdb table, and some are missing; sequencing was by immunoSEQ multiplex PCR. Counted here are about 80,000 clones, 92% occurring once; the ten biggest clones make up approximately 1.5%. The length of the CDR3 is 16 residues. Trimming left V 0 bases short and J 1 base short, with 7 bases between. Germline values: CDR1 MNHEY, CDR2 SVGAGI. The clonotype comes from a female donor with multiple sclerosis, enrolled in a pregnancy study. The sample in question was peripheral blood, obtained before pregnancy. The chain joins TRBV6-5 to TRBJ2-6; no definite D call. In DNA form, the CDR3 reads TGTGCCAGCAGTTACTCGACGGGTTCTGGGGCCAACGTCCTGACTTTC. Translation gives CASSYSTGSGANVLTF.